Listed below are T cell receptor beta chains from one sample, sequenced in a study of shared clonotypes between healthy human individuals. Libraries were prepared by immunoSEQ multiplex PCR; TCRdb keeps only in-frame clonotypes and omits some of them. The repertoire holds about 1.1 million clones, with 70% to 80% as singletons. The sequencing input was memory CD4+ T cells from PBMCs. The receptors were gathered from a man younger than 35 in good health. Some clones in this sample may be carry-over from other donors' samples. Each CDR3 is given with its conserved first and last residue. The order of the fields is V gene, J gene, D gene, clone size, CDR3 DNA, CDR3 protein. A D gene is named only where the DNA matches it firmly. Not all rows give a size; the values are once, few, many and, for expanded clones, a class.

>TRBV4-2|TRBJ1-2|-|-
TGTGCCAGCAGCCAAGCCCTAGGGGTTGGCTACACCTTC
CASSQALGVGYTF
>TRBV2|TRBJ1-2|TRBD1|-
TGTGCCAGCAGTGGGACAGGGGATGGCTACACCTTC
CASSGTGDGYTF
>TRBV29-1|TRBJ2-5|-|once
TGCAGCGTTGGGCCCAGCCTAGGGGAGACCCAGTACTTC
CSVGPSLGETQYF
>TRBV30|TRBJ1-3|TRBD1|few
TGTGCCTGGAGAACAGGGGCCTCTGGAAACACCATATATTTT
CAWRTGASGNTIYF
>TRBV18|TRBJ2-1|TRBD2|-
TGTGCCAGCTCACCACAACTAGCGGCAAGTCTGGACTCCTACAATGAGCAGTTCTTC
CASSPQLAASLDSYNEQFF
>TRBV30|TRBJ2-7|TRBD1|-
TGTGCCTGGAGTCCCCGACAGGGGAACGAGCAGTACTTC
CAWSPRQGNEQYF
>TRBV2|TRBJ2-1|TRBD2|-
TGTGCCAGCGGACTAGCGGCCTACAATGAGCAGTTCTTC
CASGLAAYNEQFF
>TRBV28|TRBJ2-7|TRBD2|few
TGTGCCAGCAGCCAAACGACTAGCAGCGCCTACGAGCAGTACTTC
CASSQTTSSAYEQYF
>TRBV5-1|TRBJ2-3|TRBD2|-
TGCGCCAGCAGCTTTGACGGGAGGGTTTCTGTAGATACGCAGTATTTT
CASSFDGRVSVDTQYF
>TRBV29-1|TRBJ1-2|-|-
TGCAGCACCGAACACAGGTTGACTAACTATGGCTACACCTTC
CSTEHRLTNYGYTF
>TRBV28|TRBJ1-5|TRBD1|-
TGTGCCAGCAGTCAAGGGGACAGGGACTATCAGCCCCAGCATTTT
CASSQGDRDYQPQHF
>TRBV27|TRBJ2-7|TRBD2|-
TGTGCCAGCAGTCGACTAGCGGGTATCTACGAGCAGTACTTC
CASSRLAGIYEQYF
>TRBV19|TRBJ1-4|-|-
TGTGCCAGTAGTATTGATCAAACTAATGAAAAACTGTTTTTT
CASSIDQTNEKLFF